This T cell receptor beta chain stems from a study of T cells in Graves' hyperthyroidism and ophthalmopathy. Stable Graves' hyperthyroidism meant no ophthalmopathy progression within 18 months. Uncontrolled infection, other autoimmune disease, pregnancy or lactation excluded patients. Authors of the study amplified TCR beta CDR3 regions from RNA transcripts. TCR CDR3 regions were first amplified by RT-PCR with HTBI primers. TCRdb processed the multiplex PCR reads anew with MiXCR; each CDR3 protein has one entry. The data show roughly 380,000 distinct CDR3 sequences, roughly 15% seen once. The CDR3 has 12 amino acids. V trimming: 9 bases; J trimming: 12 bases; junction bases outside the gene matches: 8. CDR1 and CDR2 (germline): SNHLY, FYNNEI.

Specimen: blood. This sequence joins TRBV2 and TRBJ2-1; TRBD1 matches at 10 bases. This TCR was recovered from a woman aged 18 to 35 with Graves' hyperthyroidism. CDR3 bases: TGTGCCAGTTCGACAGGGGGCGGAGGGCAGTTCTTC. Amino acids: CASSTGGGGQFF.